This T cell receptor beta chain derives from a study of blood T cell repertoires in COVID-19. Measured with immunoSEQ multiplex PCR; TCRdb has only the in-frame clones, and not every one. The data show 160,000 or so clones, 78% seen once. Trimming pared 9 bases from V and 8 bases from J, leaving 16 bases between. CDR1 is SNHLY, CDR2 FYNNEI, per germline. The CDR3 is made up of 12 amino acids. The clonotype was recovered from a woman older than 75 with acute or convalescent COVID-19. The genes are TRBV2 and TRBJ1-2; weak D call: TRBD1 (5 bases). Material for sequencing was peripheral blood. The CDR3: CARGQGLEGYTF. The CDR3 DNA reads TGTGCCAGAGGGCAGGGCTTAGAAGGCTACACCTTC.